This is a list of T cell receptor beta chains from one sample in a study of a mutant IDH1 vaccine in newly diagnosed glioma. The protocol was immunoSEQ multiplex PCR, while the TCRdb copy is restricted to in-frame clones and leaves out a portion. The sample holds roughly 56,000 clones; 60% to 85% are singletons and the top ten take 4.9%. For these receptors, no antigen is known. Source: PBMCs, taken from a glioma patient whose treatment included an IDH1 peptide vaccine. All receptors derive from a woman between 40 and 50 years old with glioma. Some clones in this sample may be carry-over from other donors' samples. Both conserved end residues are part of each CDR3. A D gene is named only where the DNA matches it firmly. Not every row has a clone size; where given, it reads once, few, many or a size class.

v_call,clone_size,j_call,d_call,cdr3_aa,cdr3_nt
TRBV19,.,TRBJ2-6,TRBD2,CASVGRTGANVLTF,TGTGCCAGTGTCGGGAGGACTGGGGCCAACGTCCTGACTTTC
TRBV19,.,TRBJ2-1,TRBD2,CASKGLAGGSSYNEQFF,TGTGCCAGTAAAGGACTAGCGGGGGGCAGCTCCTACAATGAGCAGTTCTTC
TRBV4-3,.,TRBJ2-1,.,CASSQAFQGLDEQFF,TGCGCCAGCAGCCAAGCGTTCCAGGGGCTGGATGAGCAGTTCTTC
TRBV19,.,TRBJ1-2,.,CASSIEAAWGYGYTF,TGTGCCAGTAGTATAGAAGCCGCCTGGGGCTATGGCTACACCTTC
TRBV2,.,TRBJ1-2,.,CASSKAGAGYTF,TGTGCCAGCAGTAAGGCAGGGGCTGGCTACACCTTC
TRBV5-6,.,TRBJ2-3,TRBD2,CASNLLAGDTDTQYF,TGTGCCAGCAACCTTCTAGCGGGGGACACAGATACGCAGTATTTT
TRBV30,.,TRBJ1-1,TRBD1,CAWRAKDRENTEAFF,TGTGCCTGGAGGGCAAAAGACAGGGAGAACACTGAAGCTTTCTTT
TRBV27,.,TRBJ2-1,TRBD1,CASRDPADRGNYNEQFF,TGTGCCAGCAGAGACCCAGCGGACAGGGGAAACTACAATGAGCAGTTCTTC
TRBV7-6,few,TRBJ2-7,.,CASSGQVLGGEQYF,TGTGCCAGCAGCGGACAGGTTTTGGGGGGCGAGCAGTACTTC
TRBV7-6,.,TRBJ1-1,TRBD1,CASSLYRDRGNTEAFF,TGTGCCAGCAGCTTGTACCGGGACAGGGGGAACACTGAAGCTTTCTTT
TRBV5-5,.,TRBJ1-6,.,CASSLPGLNSPLHF,TGTGCCAGCAGCTTACCCGGGCTAAATTCACCCCTCCACTTT
TRBV5-6,.,TRBJ1-1,.,CASSLGQINTEAFF,TGTGCCAGCAGCTTGGGACAGATAAACACTGAAGCTTTCTTT
TRBV19,.,TRBJ1-3,.,CASSIQGYGNTIYF,TGTGCCAGTAGTATACAGGGTTATGGAAACACCATATATTTT
TRBV6-5,few,TRBJ1-1,.,CVAARGIATEAFF,TGTGTCGCAGCAAGAGGGATTGCCACTGAAGCTTTCTTT
TRBV7-9,.,TRBJ2-2,TRBD2,CASSLLAGVSGELFF,TGTGCCAGCAGCTTACTAGCGGGAGTTTCCGGGGAGCTGTTTTTT
TRBV5-1,.,TRBJ2-5,TRBD2,CASSSMGAGQETQYF,TGCGCCAGCAGCTCCATGGGAGCGGGGCAAGAGACCCAGTACTTC
TRBV30,.,TRBJ1-6,.,CAWTDTSYNSPLHF,TGTGCCTGGACGGATACCTCCTATAATTCACCCCTCCACTTT
TRBV13,.,TRBJ2-6,TRBD2,CASSPLGSGGLKGANVLTF,TGTGCCAGCAGCCCTCTGGGAAGCGGGGGCCTGAAGGGGGCCAACGTCCTGACTTTC
TRBV4-1,.,TRBJ2-3,TRBD1,CASSPQGDTDTQYF,TGCGCCAGCAGCCCACAGGGGGACACAGATACGCAGTATTTT
TRBV27,.,TRBJ2-3,.,CASSLIGTDTQYF,TGTGCCAGCAGTCTGATAGGTACAGATACGCAGTATTTT
TRBV4-3,.,TRBJ1-2,.,CASSQDQGGYGYTF,TGCGCCAGCAGCCAAGATCAGGGAGGCTATGGCTACACCTTC
TRBV29-1,.,TRBJ2-5,TRBD1,CSVSDRGRWETQYF,TGCAGCGTGAGCGACAGGGGGCGGTGGGAGACCCAGTACTTC
TRBV5-6,.,TRBJ2-3,.,CASREVRTFTDTQYF,TGTGCCAGCAGAGAGGTGAGGACTTTCACAGATACGCAGTATTTT
TRBV2,.,TRBJ2-7,.,CASRAWGGGQYF,TGTGCCAGCAGGGCATGGGGTGGAGGGCAGTACTTC
TRBV9,.,TRBJ2-7,TRBD1,CASSPLGTGYEQYF,TGTGCCAGCAGCCCTTTGGGGACAGGGTACGAGCAGTACTTC
TRBV4-2,few,TRBJ1-1,.,CATLGGFGTEAFF,TGTGCCACCCTCGGGGGGTTTGGTACTGAAGCTTTCTTT
TRBV5-6,.,TRBJ2-2,TRBD2,CASSLELAGYTGELFF,TGTGCCAGCAGCTTGGAACTAGCGGGGTACACCGGGGAGCTGTTTTTT
TRBV7-2,.,TRBJ2-7,TRBD1,CASSLFPRDRGLSSYEQYF,TGTGCCAGCAGCTTATTCCCTAGGGACAGGGGGCTAAGCTCCTACGAGCAGTACTTC
TRBV7-9,.,TRBJ1-5,.,CASSLYLGISNQPQHF,TGTGCCAGCAGCTTATACCTAGGGATTAGCAATCAGCCCCAGCATTTT
TRBV6-6,.,TRBJ2-7,.,CATAVTLYEQYF,TGTGCCACCGCCGTGACACTCTACGAGCAGTACTTC
TRBV6-5,few,TRBJ1-4,TRBD1,CASSLRGREEKLFF,TGTGCCAGCAGCCTCAGGGGGCGCGAGGAAAAACTGTTTTTT